One TCR beta chain is described in this entry. Relative to the germline gene, one junction end is altered; a read error may explain this. Using immunoSEQ multiplex PCR, the repertoire was profiled, and TCRdb retains in-frame clones only, with some absent. The sample holds 120,000 or so clones, 80% to 90% seen once. This sample stems from a study of control samples from healthy donors and cancer patients. This CDR3 spans 16 amino acids. This sequence was found in a man aged 35-49 years in good health. The chain uses TRBV23-1 and TRBJ1-6; no clear D. TRBV23-1 is an ORF, with its function uncertain. The sample comprised blood. This CDR3 reads CASSQGDNSDPSALHF. CDR3 DNA sequence: TGCGCCAGCAGTCAAGGAGACAACTCGGATCCTTCAGCCCTCCACTTT.